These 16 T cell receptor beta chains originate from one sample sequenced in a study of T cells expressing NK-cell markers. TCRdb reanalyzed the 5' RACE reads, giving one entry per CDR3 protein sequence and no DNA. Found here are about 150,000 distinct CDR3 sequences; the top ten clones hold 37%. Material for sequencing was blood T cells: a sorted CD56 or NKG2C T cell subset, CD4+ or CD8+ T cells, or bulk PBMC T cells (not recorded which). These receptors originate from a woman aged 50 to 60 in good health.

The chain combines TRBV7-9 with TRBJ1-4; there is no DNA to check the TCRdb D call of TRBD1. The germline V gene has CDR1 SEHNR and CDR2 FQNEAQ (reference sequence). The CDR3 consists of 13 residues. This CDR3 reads CASSFPGGEKLFF. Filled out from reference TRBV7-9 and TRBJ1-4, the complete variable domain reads DTGVSQNPRHKITKRGQNVTFRCDPISEHNRLYWYRQTLGQGPEFLTYFQNEAQLEKSRLLSDRFSAERPKGSFSTLEIQRTEQGDSAMYLCASSFPGGEKLFFGSGTQLSVL.

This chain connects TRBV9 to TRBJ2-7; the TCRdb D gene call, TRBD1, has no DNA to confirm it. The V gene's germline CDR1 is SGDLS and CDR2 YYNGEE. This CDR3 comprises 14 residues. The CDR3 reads CASSPGGQGYEQYF.

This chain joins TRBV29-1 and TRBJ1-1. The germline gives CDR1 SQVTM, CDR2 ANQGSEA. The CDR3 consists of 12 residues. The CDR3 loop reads CSVEDLRTEAFF.

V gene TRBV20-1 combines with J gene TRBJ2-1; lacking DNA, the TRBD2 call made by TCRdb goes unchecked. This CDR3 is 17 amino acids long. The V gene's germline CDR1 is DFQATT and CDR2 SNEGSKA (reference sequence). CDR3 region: CSARIFSGSLLDNEQFF.

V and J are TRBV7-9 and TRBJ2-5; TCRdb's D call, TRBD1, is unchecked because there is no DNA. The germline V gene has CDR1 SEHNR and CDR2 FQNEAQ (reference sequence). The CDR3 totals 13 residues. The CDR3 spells CASSPQGQETQYF.

The CDR3 protein is CASSPGTGEANVLTF. The chain carries TRBV7-9 and TRBJ2-6; TCRdb's D call, TRBD1, is unchecked because there is no DNA. The CDR3 is 15 residues long. From germline, CDR1 is SEHNR and CDR2 FQNEAQ (reference sequence).

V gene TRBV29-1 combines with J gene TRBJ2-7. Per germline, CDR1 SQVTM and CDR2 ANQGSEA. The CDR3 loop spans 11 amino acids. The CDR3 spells CSVDITDEQYF.

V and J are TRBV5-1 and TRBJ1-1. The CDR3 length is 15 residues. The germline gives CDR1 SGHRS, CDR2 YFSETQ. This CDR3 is CASSSLSGQNTEAFF.

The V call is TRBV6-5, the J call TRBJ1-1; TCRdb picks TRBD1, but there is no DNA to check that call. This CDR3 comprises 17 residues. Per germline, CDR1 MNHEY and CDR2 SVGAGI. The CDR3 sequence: CASSYSRTGGLNTEAFF.

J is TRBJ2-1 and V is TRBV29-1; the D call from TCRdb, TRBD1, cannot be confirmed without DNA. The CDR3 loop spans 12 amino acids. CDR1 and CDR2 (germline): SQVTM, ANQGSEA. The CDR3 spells CSVSGVPNEQFF.

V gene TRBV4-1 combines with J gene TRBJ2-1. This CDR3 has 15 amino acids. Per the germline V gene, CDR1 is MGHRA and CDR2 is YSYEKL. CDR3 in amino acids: CASSQDSHFGNEQFF.

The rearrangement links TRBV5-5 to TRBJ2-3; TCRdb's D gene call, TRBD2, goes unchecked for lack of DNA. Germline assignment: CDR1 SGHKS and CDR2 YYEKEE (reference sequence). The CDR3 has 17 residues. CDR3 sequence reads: CASSLVAGTSGRYTQYF.

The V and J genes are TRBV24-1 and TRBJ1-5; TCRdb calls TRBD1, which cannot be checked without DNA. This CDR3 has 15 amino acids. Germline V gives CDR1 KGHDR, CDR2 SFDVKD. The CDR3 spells CATSDPTGGNQPQHF.

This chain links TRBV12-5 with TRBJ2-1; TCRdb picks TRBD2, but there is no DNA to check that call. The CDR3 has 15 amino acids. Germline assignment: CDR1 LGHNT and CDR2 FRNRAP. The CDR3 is CASGERTSDYNEQFF.

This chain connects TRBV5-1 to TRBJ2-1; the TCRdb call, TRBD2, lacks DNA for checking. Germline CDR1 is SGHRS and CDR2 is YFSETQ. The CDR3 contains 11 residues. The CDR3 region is CASSASGEEFF.

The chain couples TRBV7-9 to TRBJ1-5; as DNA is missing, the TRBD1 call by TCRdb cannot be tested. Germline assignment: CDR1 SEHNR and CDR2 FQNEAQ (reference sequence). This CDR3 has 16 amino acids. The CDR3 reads CASSYLSTGGYQPQHF.